This T cell receptor beta chain derives from a study of blood T cell repertoires in COVID-19. Turning to the study itself: PBMCs, B-cell-depleted T cells, or T cells provided the cDNA or gDNA that made up the material.

This CDR3 region has 14 residues. Germline V lookup: CDR1 SGHVS, CDR2 FQNEAQ. Trimming pared 0 bases from V and 3 bases from J, leaving 6 bases between. As handled by the study authors: Amplification with reference gene primers provided the estimates of nucleated cell counts. The data were produced by immunoSEQ multiplex PCR, yet TCRdb's version contains in-frame clones alone and is incomplete. Clonal size and the V and J genes are those of that table, whereas D and trimming came from the DNA. This table has about 140,000 clones, 80% to 90% appearing once. Material: peripheral blood. This clonotype was sampled from a woman older than 75 with acute or convalescent COVID-19. The chain recombines TRBV7-8 with TRBJ1-3; D gene unclear. The CDR3 loop is CASSLAYSGNTIYF. CDR3 in DNA: TGTGCCAGCAGCTTAGCTTACAGTGGAAACACCATATATTTT.